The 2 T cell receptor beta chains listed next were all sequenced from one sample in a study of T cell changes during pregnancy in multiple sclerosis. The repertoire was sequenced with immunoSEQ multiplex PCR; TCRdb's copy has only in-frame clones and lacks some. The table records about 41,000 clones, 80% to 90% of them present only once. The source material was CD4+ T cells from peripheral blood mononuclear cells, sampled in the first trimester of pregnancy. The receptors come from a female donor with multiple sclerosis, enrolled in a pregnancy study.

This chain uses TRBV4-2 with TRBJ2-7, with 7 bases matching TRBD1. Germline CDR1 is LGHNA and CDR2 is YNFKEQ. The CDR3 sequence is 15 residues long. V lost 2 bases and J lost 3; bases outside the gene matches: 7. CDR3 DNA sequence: TGTGCCAGCAGCCAAACTGGGGACAGAGACTACGAGCAGTACTTC. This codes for CASSQTGDRDYEQYF.

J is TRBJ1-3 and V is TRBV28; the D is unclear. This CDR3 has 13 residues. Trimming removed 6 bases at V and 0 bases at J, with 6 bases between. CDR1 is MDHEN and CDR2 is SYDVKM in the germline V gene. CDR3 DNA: TGTGCCAGCAGCCAGAACTCTGGAAACACCATATATTTT. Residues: CASSQNSGNTIYF.